The T cell receptor (beta chain) described here comes from a study of T cell responses to AZD1222 COVID-19 vaccine. General study findings and limits: Nearly half of spike-specific TCRs reportedly target unmutated variant regions.

Notes on this clone: The antigen is undetermined.

The V end was cut by 4 bases, the J end by 9 bases, with 11 bases between. Germline loops: CDR1 SGHDT, CDR2 YYEEEE. This CDR3 is built from 13 residues. The repertoire was sequenced with immunoSEQ multiplex PCR; TCRdb's copy has only in-frame clones and lacks some. Seen here are around 130,000 clones, 89% observed once, and the top ten hold 4.7%. The source material was peripheral blood, sampled on day 0 of AZD1222 vaccination. The chain uses TRBV5-6 and TRBJ1-6; no definite D call. The clonotype originates from an adult in good health. The CDR3 sequence: CASSLGDPSPLHF. The CDR3 nucleotides read TGTGCCAGCAGCCTCGGGGATCCTTCACCCCTCCACTTT.